The text below deals with one TCR beta chain. Its specificity is not known. The data were taken from a study of beta chain features in type 1 diabetes. V lost 5 bases to trimming and J lost 1 base, with 9 bases between them. Germline CDR1 and CDR2: SGHTA and FQGNSA. This CDR3 contains 13 residues. Study observations and caveats: Shortening that was moderate but significant affected the TCRB CDR3s of Type 1 diabetes patients in all four CD4+ subsets. Reads derived from cDNA could over-represent cells showing high TCR expression. PCR, the amplification step, might favor shorter templates, equally in patients and controls.

The isolated RNA, all of it, was reverse transcribed, so expressed TCRB transcripts were what got sequenced. Here immunoSEQ multiplex PCR was the method, and the copy in TCRdb shows in-frame clones only, minus some. The profile shows about 160,000 clones, 7.8% of them singletons. The source material was central memory CD4+ T cells from blood. The TCR originated in a woman aged 40 to 55 with type 1 diabetes. The V gene is TRBV7-2, the J gene TRBJ2-7; a possible D gene is TRBD2 (6 bases). The CDR3 loop reads CASSPGRSYEQYF. The DNA of the CDR3 is TGTGCCAGCAGCCCAGGGAGGTCCTACGAGCAGTACTTC. Complete variable domain (other parts from reference TRBV7-2 and TRBJ2-7): GAGVSQSPSNKVTEKGKDVELRCDPISGHTALYWYRQSLGQGLEFLIYFQGNSAPDKSGLPSDRFSAERTGGSVSTLTIQRTQQEDSAVYLCASSPGRSYEQYFGPGTRLTVT.